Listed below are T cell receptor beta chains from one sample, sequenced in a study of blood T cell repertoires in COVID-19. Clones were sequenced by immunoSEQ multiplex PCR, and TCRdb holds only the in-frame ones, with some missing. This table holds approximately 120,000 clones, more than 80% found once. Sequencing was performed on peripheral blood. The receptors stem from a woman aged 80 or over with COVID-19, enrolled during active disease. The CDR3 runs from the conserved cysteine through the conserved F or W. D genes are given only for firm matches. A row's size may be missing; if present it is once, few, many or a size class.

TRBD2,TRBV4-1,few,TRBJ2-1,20,CASSQVRATSGRVRYNEQFF,TGCGCCAGCAGCCAAGTTCGTGCGACTAGCGGGAGAGTGAGGTACAATGAGCAGTTCTTC
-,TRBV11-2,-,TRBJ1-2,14,CASSLPGLPHGYTF,TGTGCCAGCAGCTTACCAGGGCTCCCTCATGGCTACACCTTC
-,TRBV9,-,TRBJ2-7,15,CASSVGSGETYEQYF,TGTGCCAGCAGCGTAGGGTCGGGAGAGACCTACGAGCAGTACTTC
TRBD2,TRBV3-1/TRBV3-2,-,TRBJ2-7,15,CASSQGRRDYYEQYF,TGTGCCAGCAGCCAGGGGCGGAGGGACTACTACGAGCAGTACTTC
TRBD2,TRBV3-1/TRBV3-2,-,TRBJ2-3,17,CASSKGLAGRGTDTQYF,TGTGCCAGCAGTAAAGGACTAGCGGGCAGAGGCACAGATACGCAGTATTTT
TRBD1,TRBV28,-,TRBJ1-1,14,CASSSGGAGTEAFF,TGTGCCAGCAGTTCAGGGGGTGCGGGCACTGAAGCTTTCTTT
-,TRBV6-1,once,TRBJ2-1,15,CASTSPQFRYNEQFF,TGTGCCAGCACTAGCCCTCAATTTAGATACAATGAGCAGTTCTTC
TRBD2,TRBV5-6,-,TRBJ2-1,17,CASSLGLAGSSYNEQFF,TGTGCCAGCAGCTTGGGTCTAGCGGGGAGCTCCTACAATGAGCAGTTCTTC
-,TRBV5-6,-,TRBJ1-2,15,CASSLVQGIGYGYTF,TGTGCCAGCAGCTTGGTGCAGGGTATAGGCTATGGCTACACCTTC
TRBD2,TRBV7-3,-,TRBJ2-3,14,CASSRGLVTDTQYF,TGTGCCAGCAGCCGCGGACTAGTTACAGATACGCAGTATTTT
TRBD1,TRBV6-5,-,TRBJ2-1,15,CASSPTGGIYNEQFF,TGTGCCAGCAGCCCGACAGGGGGCATCTACAATGAGCAGTTCTTC
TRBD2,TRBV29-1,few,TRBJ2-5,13,CSVRLAGGETQYF,TGCAGCGTTAGACTAGCGGGAGGGGAGACCCAGTACTTC